The clone carrying this T cell receptor (beta chain) occurred many times. The antigen is undetermined. An end of the junction does not agree with germline; a read error may underlie this. This specimen belongs to a study of T cell repertoires in cytomegalovirus infection. Across the whole study: An indication of both CMV infection and matching HLA type came from public TCR beta signatures.

Germline CDR1 reads MNHNS; CDR2 reads SASEGT. The CDR3 is 14 amino acids. Each CDR3 protein gets one entry after TCRdb re-called the reads with MiXCR. The data hold around 530,000 distinct CDR3 sequences, with approximately 17% observed a single time. Findings of the study overall: Carriage of CMV together with the relevant HLA was identifiable through cumulative public TCR beta family frequency. HLA-C-restricted, CMV-specific TCR beta clonotypes were dominant ex vivo.

The source is a human donor in good health (CMV status not recorded). Some clones in this sample may be carry-over from other donors' samples. Material: CD8+ T cells from PBMCs. The chain carries TRBV6-1 and TRBJ2-7; D is possibly TRBD1 or TRBD2 (6 bases each). The CDR3 region has the DNA TGTGCCACCAGTAGGATCGGGGGCGCGTACGAGCAGTACTTC. Translating it yields CATSRIGGAYEQYF.